What follows are 29 T cell receptor beta chains derived from one specimen sequenced in a study of OX40 agonist ivuxolimab in advanced cancers. TCRdb keeps only in-frame clones here, not all; method: immunoSEQ multiplex PCR. The table shows tens of thousands of clones, with 70% to 85% occurring only once. The source material was CD4+ or CD8+ T cells sorted from blood, sampled in a trial of the OX40 agonist ivuxolimab. Source of these receptors: an adult with an advanced solid tumor such as melanoma, head and neck, liver or kidney cancer.

This clone has more than one count but fewer than ten. This rearrangement joins TRBV11-3 to TRBJ2-2; D ambiguous. With 5 bases removed from V and 2 bases from J, the gap between germline ends came to 3 bases. Per the germline V gene, CDR1 is SGHNT and CDR2 is YENEEA. The CDR3 covers 12 residues. CDR3 sequence: CASSLNTGELFF. In DNA, the CDR3 is TGTGCCAGCAGCCTAAACACCGGGGAGCTGTTTTTT.

The rearrangement uses TRBV6-6 and TRBJ2-3; D is perhaps TRBD1 or TRBD2 (5 bases each). The ends were cut back, 0 bases at V and 4 bases at J, with 14 bases in the middle. Germline loops: CDR1 MNHNY, CDR2 SVGAGI (reference sequence). This CDR3 region has 16 residues. The CDR3: CASSYSLTLGADTQYF. CDR3 DNA sequence: TGTGCCAGCAGTTACTCCCTGACCCTGGGGGCAGATACGCAGTATTTT.

The chain has TRBV4-2 and TRBJ2-5, with 10 bases fitting TRBD2. The CDR3 extends over 15 amino acids. J lost 7 bases, V lost 3 bases, and 8 bases had no gene match. The germline CDR1 and CDR2 sequences are LGHNA and YNFKEQ. CDR3 sequence reads: CASSHDSSGSGTQYF. The DNA of the CDR3 is TGTGCCAGCAGCCATGATTCTAGCGGGAGCGGGACCCAGTACTTC.

Written as DNA, the CDR3 is TGTGCCAGCAGCAGGGCGGGGGCGCGGTATGGCTACACCTTC. This codes for CASSRAGARYGYTF. The chain uses TRBV7-2 and TRBJ1-2, with D perhaps matching TRBD1 (6 bases). The V gene's germline CDR1 is SGHTA and CDR2 FQGNSA. Between the trimmed V and J ends, which lost 5 bases and 5 bases, there was a span of 15 bases. CDR3 length: 14 amino acids.

The rearrangement uses TRBV7-2 and TRBJ2-3, with a tentative D call TRBD2 (5 bases). V lost 1 base to trimming and J lost 4 bases, with 12 bases between them. From germline, CDR1 is SGHTA and CDR2 FQGNSA. The CDR3 extends over 15 amino acids. The CDR3 sequence: CASSLVRGGSDTQYF. DNA of the CDR3: TGTGCCAGCAGCTTAGTACGGGGTGGCTCAGATACGCAGTATTTT.

V is TRBV30 and J is TRBJ1-5, with D uncertain. Trimming removed 2 bases at V and 2 bases at J, with 10 bases between. Germline CDR1 reads GTSNPN; CDR2 reads SVGIG (reference sequence). There are 14 residues in the CDR3. This CDR3 is CAWSPSVGNQPQHF. The DNA for the CDR3 is TGTGCCTGGAGTCCCTCGGTCGGCAATCAGCCCCAGCATTTT. The full variable domain, in which reference TRBV30 and TRBJ1-5 provide the parts outside the CDR3, is SQTIHQWPATLVQPVGSPLSLECTVEGTSNPNLYWYRQAAGRGLQLLFYSVGIGQISSEVPQNLSASRPQDRQFILSSKKLLLSDSGFYLCAWSPSVGNQPQHFGDGTRLSIL.

The chain carries TRBV28 and TRBJ1-2; tentative D call: TRBD1 (5 bases). The CDR3 contains 14 residues. Per germline, CDR1 MDHEN and CDR2 SYDVKM. Trimming took 7 bases from V and 5 from J, leaving 17 bases between them. The CDR3 region has the DNA TGTGCCAGCACCGGAATCGGGGGTCCGTATGGCTACACCTTC. It codes for CASTGIGGPYGYTF.

The chain links TRBV6-1 to TRBJ2-7; 9 positions agree with TRBD2. The CDR3 spans 13 residues. CDR1 is MNHNS, CDR2 SASEGT, per germline. V shed 4 bases and J 4 bases; nucleotides not matched to a gene: 2. DNA of the CDR3: TGTGCCAGCAGTGCCAGCGGGAGGTACGAGCAGTACTTC. It encodes CASSASGRYEQYF.

The V and J genes are TRBV19 and TRBJ2-2, with 9 bases identical to TRBD1. CDR3 length: 15 amino acids. Germline CDR1 LNHDA, CDR2 SQIVND (reference sequence). Trimming at V came to 8 bases and at J to 0 bases, leaving 4 bases not matched to a gene. The CDR3 DNA reads TGTGCCAGTGGGAGGGACAGGGCGAACACCGGGGAGCTGTTTTTT. It specifies CASGRDRANTGELFF.

This rearrangement joins TRBV1 to TRBJ1-1; the D call in the table, TRBD1, was not verified against the DNA. TRBV1 is a recognized pseudogene. The CDR3 has 17 amino acids. CDR3 in DNA: TGCACCAGCAGCCAAGATCAGGGGGACAGTTCTCACACTGAAGCTTTCTTT. It is translated as CTSSQDQGDSSHTEAFF.

V gene TRBV6-6 combines with J gene TRBJ2-1, with 11 bases lining up with TRBD2. This CDR3 spans 16 amino acids. The V gene end was trimmed by 4 bases and the J gene end by 1 base; junction bases not matched to a gene: 3. From germline, CDR1 is MNHNY and CDR2 SVGAGI (reference sequence). The CDR3 sequence is CASSSRTSGSYNEQFF. The CDR3 bases are TGTGCCAGCAGTTCCCGGACTAGCGGGTCCTACAATGAGCAGTTCTTC.

CDR3 in amino acids: CASSDGTGGRDTQYF. The CDR3 nucleotides read TGTGCCAGCAGTGATGGCACGGGAGGGCGAGATACGCAGTATTTT. The genes are TRBV6-1 and TRBJ2-3, with 8 bases identical to TRBD2. The CDR3 runs to 15 residues. The germline CDR1 and CDR2 sequences are MNHNS and SASEGT. V lost 3 bases and J lost 5; bases outside the gene matches: 7.

The rearrangement joins TRBV7-2 to TRBJ2-7; no firm D call. The CDR3 sequence is 14 residues long. CDR1 SGHTA and CDR2 FQGNSA come from the germline V gene. Trimming took off 5 bases at V and 5 bases at J, with 16 bases between the two ends. CDR3 sequence: CASSPRSGSDEQYF. Written as DNA, the CDR3 is TGTGCCAGCAGCCCCCGGTCAGGTTCGGACGAGCAGTACTTC.

The CDR3 here is CSVKPDGGNQPQHF. The CDR3 nucleotides read TGCAGCGTTAAACCCGACGGAGGCAATCAGCCCCAGCATTTT. The chain has TRBV29-1 and TRBJ1-5; the D is unclear. Germline loops: CDR1 SQVTM, CDR2 ANQGSEA. V was trimmed by 5 bases and J by 2 bases, leaving 13 bases between them. This CDR3 is built from 14 residues.

The sample holds a few counts of this clone. A junction end diverges from the germline sequence, so it may reflect a read error. The CDR3 loop is CASGGAGMNTEAFF. The CDR3 DNA is TGTGCCAGTGGGGGGGCAGGCATGAACACTGAAGCTTTCTTT. The chain carries TRBV12-5 and TRBJ1-1, with D maybe TRBD1 (6 bases). Germline V gene sequence: CDR1 LGHNT, CDR2 FRNRAP. The CDR3 extends over 14 amino acids.

The genes are TRBV2 and TRBJ1-6; D gene uncertain. Germline values: CDR1 SNHLY, CDR2 FYNNEI. The V and J ends lost 2 bases and 1 base respectively, with 9 bases between them. CDR3 length: 16 amino acids. The CDR3 DNA follows: TGTGCCAGCAGTGAACGAAAGGCATCCTATAATTCACCCCTCCACTTT. Its translation is CASSERKASYNSPLHF. Complete variable domain (other parts from reference TRBV2 and TRBJ1-6): EPEVTQTPSHQVTQMGQEVILRCVPISNHLYFYWYRQILGQKVEFLVSFYNNEISEKSEIFDDQFSVERPDGSNFTLKIRSTKLEDSAMYFCASSERKASYNSPLHFGNGTRLTVT.

This chain links TRBV7-9 with TRBJ2-1; 12 bases are a match to TRBD2. In germline, CDR1 is SEHNR, CDR2 FQNEAQ (reference sequence). CDR3 size: 15 residues. V dropped 6 bases and J dropped 5; count of bases not matched to a gene: 5. CDR3 loop: CASRQTSGGHNEQFF. CDR3 DNA sequence: TGTGCCAGCAGACAGACTAGCGGGGGCCACAATGAGCAGTTCTTC.

The chain carries TRBV2 and TRBJ1-2; D remains ambiguous. Trimming shortened V by 6 bases and J by 2 bases, and 10 bases separated the two germline ends. This CDR3 is built from 13 residues. Germline lookup yields CDR1 SNHLY and CDR2 FYNNEI. The CDR3 loop is CASRIQTNYGYTF. The CDR3 bases are TGTGCCAGCAGAATACAGACCAACTATGGCTACACCTTC. Complete variable domain (other parts from reference TRBV2 and TRBJ1-2): EPEVTQTPSHQVTQMGQEVILRCVPISNHLYFYWYRQILGQKVEFLVSFYNNEISEKSEIFDDQFSVERPDGSNFTLKIRSTKLEDSAMYFCASRIQTNYGYTFGSGTRLTVV.

The genes are TRBV10-3 and TRBJ2-2; 10 nucleotides match TRBD2. CDR3 length equals 15 residues. Germline V lookup: CDR1 ENHRY, CDR2 SYGVKD. The V segment lost 5 bases and the J segment 4 bases; nucleotides outside the gene matches: 4. CDR3 coding DNA: TGTGCCATCAGTCCGGGACTAGCGATCACCGGGGAGCTGTTTTTT. Protein product: CAISPGLAITGELFF.

The chain links TRBV5-1 to TRBJ2-5; D is ambiguous. V was trimmed by 0 bases and J by 4 bases, leaving 13 bases between them. CDR1 and CDR2 (germline): SGHRS, YFSETQ. The CDR3 length is 15 residues. DNA of the CDR3: TGCGCCAGCAGCTTGGGAACTGGGAATGGAGAGACCCAGTACTTC. Translating it yields CASSLGTGNGETQYF.

This sequence joins TRBV11-1 and TRBJ1-6, with 9 bases aligning to TRBD1. Germline V lookup: CDR1 SGHAT, CDR2 FQDESV (reference sequence). Trimming removed 6 bases from V and 7 bases from J; junction bases left unmatched: 4. The CDR3 is 14 residues long. In nucleotides, the CDR3 is TGTGCCAGCAGTCGCGGACAGGGGAATTCACCCCTCCACTTT. It translates to CASSRGQGNSPLHF.

The rearrangement joins TRBV4-2 to TRBJ1-4, with TRBD1 matching over 7 bases. The CDR3 contains 14 residues. Per the germline V gene, CDR1 is LGHNA and CDR2 is YNFKEQ. Trimming cost V 2 bases and J 5 bases; bases outside gene matches: 2. The CDR3 DNA is TGTGCCAGCAGCCAACAGGGGGGCAATGAAAAACTGTTTTTT. The encoded protein is CASSQQGGNEKLFF.

The rearrangement links TRBV19 to TRBJ1-2; the match to TRBD1 covers 7 bases. Trimming at V came to 4 bases and at J to 4 bases, leaving 6 bases not matched to a gene. The CDR3 is 14 amino acids. Looked up from germline, CDR1 is LNHDA and CDR2 is SQIVND (reference sequence). CDR3 protein: CASSTSTGVYGYTF. The CDR3 DNA is TGTGCCAGTAGTACCTCCACAGGGGTCTATGGCTACACCTTC.

The V and J genes are TRBV19 and TRBJ1-3, with D unclear. V was cut by 5 bases and J by 0 bases, with 8 bases left in between. The CDR3 extends over 14 amino acids. Germline V gene data show CDR1 as LNHDA and CDR2 as SQIVND (reference sequence). The CDR3 spells CASSQASSGNTIYF. The CDR3, as DNA: TGTGCCAGTAGTCAGGCCAGCTCTGGAAACACCATATATTTT.

The V and J genes are TRBV13 and TRBJ2-7; the match to TRBD2 covers 10 bases. The germline gives CDR1 PRHDT, CDR2 FYEKMQ (reference sequence). The V and J ends lost 3 bases and 5 bases, in that order; junction bases with no gene match: 13. The CDR3 totals 17 residues. Written as DNA, the CDR3 is TGTGCCAGCAGCTTCCTTAGCTCTAGCGGGAGTCGGGACGAGCAGTACTTC. This translates into CASSFLSSSGSRDEQYF.

The rearrangement uses TRBV28 and TRBJ1-1, with D maybe TRBD1 (6 bases). The CDR3 loop spans 13 amino acids. CDR1 and CDR2 from the germline V gene are MDHEN and SYDVKM. Deletions cut 7 bases from V and 6 bases from J, with 15 bases between. This CDR3 is CASNRGGWAEAFF. The CDR3 DNA reads TGTGCCAGCAACCGAGGGGGGTGGGCTGAAGCTTTCTTT. Full variable domain (remainder filled in from reference TRBV28 and TRBJ1-1): DVKVTQSSRYLVKRTGEKVFLECVQDMDHENMFWYRQDPGLGLRLIYFSYDVKMKEKGDIPEGYSVSREKKERFSLILESASTNQTSMYLCASNRGGWAEAFFGQGTRLTVV.

The CDR3 DNA follows: TGTGCCAGCAGCTCCCTAGTGCCATTGGGGGATGAGCAGTTCTTC. Translated: CASSSLVPLGDEQFF. The chain joins TRBV13 to TRBJ2-1; D is perhaps TRBD1 or TRBD2 (5 bases each). CDR3 length equals 15 residues. Germline V gives CDR1 PRHDT, CDR2 FYEKMQ (reference sequence). The V and J ends lost 4 bases and 8 bases respectively, with 18 bases between them.

The chain uses TRBV7-6 and TRBJ2-7; D is unclear. The CDR3 is made up of 14 amino acids. Trimming left V 2 bases short and J 3 bases short, with 11 bases between. Germline V gene lookup returns CDR1 SGHVS and CDR2 FNYEAQ. The CDR3 sequence: CASSLNWASYEQYF. In DNA, the CDR3 is TGTGCCAGCAGCTTAAACTGGGCAAGCTACGAGCAGTACTTC.

The chain recombines TRBV27 with TRBJ2-3, with TRBD2 identical over 9 bases. V lost 5 bases and J lost 3; bases outside the gene matches: 21. This CDR3 has 20 residues. From germline, CDR1 is MNHEY and CDR2 SMNVEV (reference sequence). CDR3 protein: CASSPLWVGGGARMTDTQYF. The CDR3 DNA reads TGTGCCAGCAGTCCCCTCTGGGTCGGCGGGGGGGCTAGAATGACAGATACGCAGTATTTT.